This TCR beta chain was sequenced for a study of STAT5B mutations in CD4+ large granular lymphocyte leukemia. Findings of the study overall: Patient CD4-sorted repertoires stayed more clonal than healthy ones after leukemic-clone removal. Top patient clones used TRBV06 genes more often: 8/27 versus 2/35 in controls. 25% of private leukemic clonotypes occurred rarely in other patients' non-leukemic repertoires.

In the case of this clone: Its antigen remains unidentified.

The assay was run at survey level. Produced via immunoSEQ multiplex PCR; TCRdb's table is partial and in-frame only. This sample has approximately 49,000 clones, with roughly 70% found just once. V lost 3 bases to trimming and J lost 4 bases, with 12 bases between them. Germline CDR1 MGHDK, CDR2 SYGVNS. The CDR3 length is 14 residues. V usage is TRBV25-1 and J usage is TRBJ1-1, with D maybe TRBD1 (6 bases). The receptor was derived from a human donor in good health. The sequencing input was CD4+ T cells from blood buffy coats. The CDR3 sequence is CASSDNREGTEAFF. The CDR3 DNA is TGTGCCAGCAGTGATAACAGGGAGGGCACTGAAGCTTTCTTT.